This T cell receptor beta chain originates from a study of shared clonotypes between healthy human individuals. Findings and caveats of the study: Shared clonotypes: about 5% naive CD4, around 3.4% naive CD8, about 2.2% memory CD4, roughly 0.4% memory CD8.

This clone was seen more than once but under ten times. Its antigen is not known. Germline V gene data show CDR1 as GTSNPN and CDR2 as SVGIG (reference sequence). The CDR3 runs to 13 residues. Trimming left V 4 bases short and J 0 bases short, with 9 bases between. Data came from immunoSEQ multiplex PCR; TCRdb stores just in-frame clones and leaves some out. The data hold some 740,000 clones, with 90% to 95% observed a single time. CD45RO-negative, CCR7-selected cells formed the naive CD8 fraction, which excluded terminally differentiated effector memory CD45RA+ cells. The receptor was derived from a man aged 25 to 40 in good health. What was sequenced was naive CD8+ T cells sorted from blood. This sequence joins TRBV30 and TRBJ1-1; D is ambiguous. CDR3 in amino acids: CAWKDFLNTEAFF. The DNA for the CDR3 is TGTGCCTGGAAGGACTTTCTGAACACTGAAGCTTTCTTT.